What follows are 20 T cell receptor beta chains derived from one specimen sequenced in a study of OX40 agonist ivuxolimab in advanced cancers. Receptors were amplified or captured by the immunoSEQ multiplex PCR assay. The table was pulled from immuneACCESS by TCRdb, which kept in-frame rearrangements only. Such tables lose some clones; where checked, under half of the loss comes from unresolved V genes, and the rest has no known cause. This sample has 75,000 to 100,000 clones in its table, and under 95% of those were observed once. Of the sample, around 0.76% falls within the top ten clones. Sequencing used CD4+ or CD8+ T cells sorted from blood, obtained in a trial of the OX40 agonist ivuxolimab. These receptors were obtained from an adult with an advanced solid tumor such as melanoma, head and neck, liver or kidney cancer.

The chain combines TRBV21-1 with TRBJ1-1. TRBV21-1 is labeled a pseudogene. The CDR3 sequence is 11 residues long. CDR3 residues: CASSENTEAFF. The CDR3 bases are TGTGCCAGCAGCGAAAACACTGAAGCTTTCTTT.

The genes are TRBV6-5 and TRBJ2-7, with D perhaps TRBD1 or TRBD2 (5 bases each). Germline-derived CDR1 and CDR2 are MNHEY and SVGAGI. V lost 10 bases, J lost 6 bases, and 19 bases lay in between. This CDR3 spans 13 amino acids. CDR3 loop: CATRFPGSGEQYF. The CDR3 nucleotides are TGTGCCACCAGGTTCCCAGGGAGCGGCGAGCAGTACTTC.

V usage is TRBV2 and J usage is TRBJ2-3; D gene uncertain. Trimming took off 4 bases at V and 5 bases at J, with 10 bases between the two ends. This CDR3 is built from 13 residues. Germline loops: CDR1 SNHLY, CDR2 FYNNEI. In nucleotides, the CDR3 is TGTGCCAGCAGTGGGTCCCTGGGAGATACGCAGTATTTT. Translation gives CASSGSLGDTQYF.

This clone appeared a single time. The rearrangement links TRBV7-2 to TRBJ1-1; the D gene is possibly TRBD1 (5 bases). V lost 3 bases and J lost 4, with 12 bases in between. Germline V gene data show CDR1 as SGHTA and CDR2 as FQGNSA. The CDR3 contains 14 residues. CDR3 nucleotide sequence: TGTGCCAGCAGCTTTTCCGCTGGGGGCACTGAAGCTTTCTTT. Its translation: CASSFSAGGTEAFF.

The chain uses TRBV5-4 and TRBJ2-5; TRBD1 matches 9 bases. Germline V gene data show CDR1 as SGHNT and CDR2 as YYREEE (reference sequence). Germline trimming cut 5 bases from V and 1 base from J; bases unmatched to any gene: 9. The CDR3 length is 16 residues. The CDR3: CASSPGTGLGQETQYF. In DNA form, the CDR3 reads TGTGCCAGCAGTCCCGGGACAGGGCTGGGCCAAGAGACCCAGTACTTC.

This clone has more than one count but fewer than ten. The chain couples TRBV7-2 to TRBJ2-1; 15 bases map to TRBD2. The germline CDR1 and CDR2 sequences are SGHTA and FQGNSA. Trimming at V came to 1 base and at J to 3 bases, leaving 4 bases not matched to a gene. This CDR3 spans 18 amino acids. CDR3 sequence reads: CASSLEGTSGRFYNEQFF. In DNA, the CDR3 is TGTGCCAGCAGCTTAGAAGGGACTAGCGGGAGGTTCTACAATGAGCAGTTCTTC.

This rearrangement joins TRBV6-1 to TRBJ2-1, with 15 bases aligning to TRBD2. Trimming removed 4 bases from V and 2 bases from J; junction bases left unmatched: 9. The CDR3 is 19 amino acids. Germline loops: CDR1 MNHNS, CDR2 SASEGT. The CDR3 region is CASSAPGLAGGAPYNEQFF. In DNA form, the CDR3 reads TGTGCCAGCAGTGCCCCGGGACTAGCGGGGGGAGCCCCCTACAATGAGCAGTTCTTC.

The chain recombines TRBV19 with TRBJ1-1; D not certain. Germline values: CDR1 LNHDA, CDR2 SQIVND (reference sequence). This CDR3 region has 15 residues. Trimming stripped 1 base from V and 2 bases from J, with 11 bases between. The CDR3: CASSIVLGFNTEAFF. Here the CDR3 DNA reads TGTGCCAGTAGTATAGTTCTGGGGTTCAACACTGAAGCTTTCTTT.

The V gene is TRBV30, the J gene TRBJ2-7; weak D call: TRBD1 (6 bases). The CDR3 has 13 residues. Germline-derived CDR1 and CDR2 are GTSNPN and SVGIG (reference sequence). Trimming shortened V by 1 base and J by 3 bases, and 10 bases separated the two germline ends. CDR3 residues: CAWSEHRVYEQYF. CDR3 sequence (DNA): TGTGCCTGGAGTGAACACAGGGTCTACGAGCAGTACTTC. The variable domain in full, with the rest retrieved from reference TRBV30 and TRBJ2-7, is SQTIHQWPATLVQPVGSPLSLECTVEGTSNPNLYWYRQAAGRGLQLLFYSVGIGQISSEVPQNLSASRPQDRQFILSSKKLLLSDSGFYLCAWSEHRVYEQYFGPGTRLTVT.

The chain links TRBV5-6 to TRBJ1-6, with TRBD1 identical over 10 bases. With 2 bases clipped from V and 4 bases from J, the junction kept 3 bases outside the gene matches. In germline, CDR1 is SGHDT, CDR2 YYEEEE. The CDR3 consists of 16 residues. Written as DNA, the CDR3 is TGTGCCAGCAGCTTTGGGACAGGGGCTTATAATTCACCCCTCCACTTT. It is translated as CASSFGTGAYNSPLHF.

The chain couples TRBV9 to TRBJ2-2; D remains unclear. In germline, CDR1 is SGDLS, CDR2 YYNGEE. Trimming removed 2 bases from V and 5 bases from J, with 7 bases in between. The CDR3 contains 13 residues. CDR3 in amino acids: CASSVSGTGELFF. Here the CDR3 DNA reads TGTGCCAGCAGCGTGTCTGGGACCGGGGAGCTGTTTTTT.

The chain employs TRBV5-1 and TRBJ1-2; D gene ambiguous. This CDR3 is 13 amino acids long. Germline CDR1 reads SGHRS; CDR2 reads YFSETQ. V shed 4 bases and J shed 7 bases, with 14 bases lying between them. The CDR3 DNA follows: TGCGCCAGCAGCCCAATTGGGGAGAGTGGCTACACCTTC. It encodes CASSPIGESGYTF.

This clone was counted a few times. In nucleotides, the CDR3 is TGTGCCAGCAGGAAGGGCGAGGGGCTTGGCAATCAGCCCCAGCATTTT. It encodes CASRKGEGLGNQPQHF. This sequence joins TRBV28 and TRBJ1-5; D possibly corresponds to TRBD1 (5 bases). From germline, CDR1 is MDHEN and CDR2 SYDVKM. This CDR3 spans 16 amino acids. Between the trimmed V and J ends, which lost 6 bases and 2 bases, there was a span of 17 bases.

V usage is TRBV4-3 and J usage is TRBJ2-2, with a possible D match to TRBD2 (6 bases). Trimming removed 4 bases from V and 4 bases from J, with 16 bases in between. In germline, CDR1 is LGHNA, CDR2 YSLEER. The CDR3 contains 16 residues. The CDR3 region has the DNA TGCGCCAGCAGCCGACCCTTGTCGGGAGTCACCGGGGAGCTGTTTTTT. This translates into CASSRPLSGVTGELFF.

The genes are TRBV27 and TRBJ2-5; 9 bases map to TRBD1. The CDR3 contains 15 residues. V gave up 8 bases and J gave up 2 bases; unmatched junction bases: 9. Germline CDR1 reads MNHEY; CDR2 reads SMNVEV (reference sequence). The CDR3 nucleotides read TGTGCCAGCTCTAGACTCGACAGGGGGCAAGAGACCCAGTACTTC. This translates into CASSRLDRGQETQYF.

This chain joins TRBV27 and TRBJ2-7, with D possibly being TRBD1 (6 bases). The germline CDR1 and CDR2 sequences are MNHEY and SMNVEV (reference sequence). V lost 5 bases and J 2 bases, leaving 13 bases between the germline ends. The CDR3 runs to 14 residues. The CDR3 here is CASSRGQRPYEQYF. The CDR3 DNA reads TGTGCCAGCAGTCGAGGACAGCGACCCTACGAGCAGTACTTC.

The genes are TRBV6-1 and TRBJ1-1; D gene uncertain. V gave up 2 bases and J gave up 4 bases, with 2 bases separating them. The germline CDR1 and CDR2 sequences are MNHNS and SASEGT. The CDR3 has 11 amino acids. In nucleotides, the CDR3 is TGTGCCAGCAGTGAACCCACTGAAGCTTTCTTT. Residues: CASSEPTEAFF.

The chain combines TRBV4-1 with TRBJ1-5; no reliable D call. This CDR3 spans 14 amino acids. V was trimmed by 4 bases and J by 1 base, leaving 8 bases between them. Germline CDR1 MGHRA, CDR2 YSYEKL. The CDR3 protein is CASSLDTSNQPQHF. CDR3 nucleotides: TGCGCCAGCAGCCTCGATACAAGCAATCAGCCCCAGCATTTT.

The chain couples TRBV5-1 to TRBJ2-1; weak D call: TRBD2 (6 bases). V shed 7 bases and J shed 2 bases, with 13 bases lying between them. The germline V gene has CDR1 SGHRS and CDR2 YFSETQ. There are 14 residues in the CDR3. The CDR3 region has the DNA TGCGCCAGCTACCGGGACTCGACCTACAATGAGCAGTTCTTC. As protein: CASYRDSTYNEQFF.

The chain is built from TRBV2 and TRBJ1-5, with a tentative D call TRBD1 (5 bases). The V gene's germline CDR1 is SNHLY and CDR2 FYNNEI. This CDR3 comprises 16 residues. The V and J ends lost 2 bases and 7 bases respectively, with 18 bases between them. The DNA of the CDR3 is TGTGCCAGCAGTGAATACCCCGGCAGGGTAGGACAGCCCCAGCATTTT. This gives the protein CASSEYPGRVGQPQHF.